This TCR beta chain was documented in a study of cytomegalovirus exposure and HLA in healthy donors. Per germline, CDR1 SGHRS and CDR2 YFSETQ. The CDR3 contains 17 residues. V lost 0 bases, J lost 6 bases, and 7 bases stayed unmatched. PCR involved 60 Vbeta and 13 Jbeta primers. Measured with immunoSEQ multiplex PCR; TCRdb has only the in-frame clones, and not every one. The sample consists of 95,000 to 150,000 clones, about 80% of them appearing once. Material for sequencing was PBMCs. The receptor's source is a woman aged 45 to 65 in good health and CMV-seronegative. V usage is TRBV5-1 and J usage is TRBJ2-4; 12 bases are shared with TRBD2. Here the CDR3 reads CASSLAGLAGGLNIQYF. Here the CDR3 DNA reads TGCGCCAGCAGCTTGGCGGGTCTAGCGGGAGGGTTAAACATTCAGTACTTC. The full variable domain, with the rest looked up from reference TRBV5-1 and TRBJ2-4, is KAGVTQTPRYLIKTRGQQVTLSCSPISGHRSVSWYQQTPGQGLQFLFEYFSETQRNKGNFPGRFSGRQFSNSRSEMNVSTLELGDSALYLCASSLAGLAGGLNIQYFGAGTRLSVL.